A selection of T cell receptor beta chains follows, all from one sample in a study of shared clonotypes between healthy human individuals. The table came from immunoSEQ multiplex PCR; TCRdb's copy has only in-frame clones and leaves some out. The table shows 500,000 to 700,000 clones, with 85% to 95% occurring only once. The source material was naive CD8+ T cells sorted from blood. The receptors here all came from a woman aged 25 to 39 in good health. Both conserved end residues are part of each CDR3. D genes are given only for firm matches. Rows give clone size only sometimes, using once, few, many, or a class for an expanded clone.

j_call cdr3_length d_call v_call clone_size cdr3_aa cdr3_nt
TRBJ2-7 13 NA TRBV29-1 few CSTSDGISYEQYF TGCAGCACCTCGGACGGAATCTCCTACGAGCAGTACTTC
TRBJ2-1 17 NA TRBV4-1 NA CASSQESGLSSYNEQFF TGCGCCAGCAGCCAAGAGTCCGGACTAAGCTCCTACAATGAGCAGTTCTTC
TRBJ1-1 13 NA TRBV2 NA CASSEGTNTEAFF TGTGCCAGCAGTGAAGGCACGAACACTGAAGCTTTCTTT
TRBJ1-1 14 NA TRBV2 NA CASSLGRLRTEAFF TGTGCCAGCAGTTTAGGGAGGTTGCGCACTGAAGCTTTCTTT
TRBJ2-5 12 NA TRBV4-1 NA CASSLRGETQYF TGCGCCAGCAGCCTCAGGGGAGAGACCCAGTACTTC
TRBJ2-7 13 NA TRBV28 NA CASSPSGSYEQYF TGTGCCAGCAGTCCCTCCGGGAGTTACGAGCAGTACTTC
TRBJ2-7 14 TRBD1 TRBV29-1 NA CSVELDRGSYEQYF TGCAGCGTTGAACTCGACAGGGGCTCTTACGAGCAGTACTTC
TRBJ2-5 15 NA TRBV5-1 NA CASRGAARWEETQYF TGCGCCAGCAGGGGGGCCGCCCGGTGGGAAGAGACCCAGTACTTC
TRBJ2-2 17 NA TRBV27 NA CASSPGSAGPFTGELFF TGTGCCAGCAGTCCTGGATCCGCGGGACCCTTCACCGGGGAGCTGTTTTTT
TRBJ1-4 14 NA TRBV2 NA CANSARDKGEKLFF TGTGCCAACTCGGCTCGGGACAAGGGGGAAAAACTGTTTTTT
TRBJ2-7 13 TRBD2 TRBV4-1 NA CASSQRGGVEQYF TGCGCCAGCAGCCAGAGGGGAGGGGTCGAGCAGTACTTC
TRBJ1-5 14 TRBD1 TRBV28 NA CASSGTADNQPQHF TGTGCCAGCAGTGGGACAGCAGACAATCAGCCCCAGCATTTT
TRBJ2-1 15 NA TRBV28 NA CASRVDRSSYNEQFF TGTGCCAGCAGGGTTGACAGGAGCTCCTACAATGAGCAGTTCTTC
TRBJ2-7 14 NA TRBV19 NA CASSMSSGAYEQYF TGTGCCAGTAGTATGTCCAGTGGGGCCTACGAGCAGTACTTC
TRBJ2-1 14 NA TRBV28 NA CASSPGASYNEQFF TGTGCCAGCAGTCCCGGCGCTAGTTACAATGAGCAGTTCTTC
TRBJ2-7 16 NA TRBV2 NA CASSEEFELQAHEQYF TGTGCCAGCAGTGAGGAGTTTGAGCTTCAGGCCCACGAGCAGTACTTC
TRBJ2-1 16 NA TRBV6-1 NA CASSEELGNFYNEQFF TGTGCCAGCAGTGAAGAACTCGGGAATTTTTACAATGAGCAGTTCTTC
TRBJ1-1 11 NA TRBV20-1 NA CSASLNTEAFF TGCAGTGCTAGTTTAAACACTGAAGCTTTCTTT
TRBJ2-1 11 NA TRBV29-1 NA CSVTDLDEQFF TGCAGCGTCACCGACCTCGATGAGCAGTTCTTC
TRBJ2-3 14 NA TRBV13 NA CASSSGSYTDTQYF TGTGCCAGCAGCTCCGGGTCTTACACAGATACGCAGTATTTT
TRBJ2-1 13 NA TRBV19 NA CASSIDPRNEQFF TGTGCCAGTAGTATAGATCCCCGGAATGAGCAGTTCTTC
TRBJ2-7 12 NA TRBV6-5 NA CASSYSAYEQYF TGTGCCAGCAGTTACTCAGCTTACGAGCAGTACTTC
TRBJ1-1 13 NA TRBV7-8 NA CASSPRENTEAFF TGTGCCAGCAGCCCCCGGGAAAACACTGAAGCTTTCTTT
TRBJ1-5 17 TRBD1 TRBV28 NA CASGGTGGDYSNQPQHF TGTGCCAGCGGTGGGACAGGGGGCGATTATAGCAATCAGCCCCAGCATTTT
TRBJ1-2 15 NA TRBV29-1 NA CSVEDQREVNYGYTF TGCAGCGTTGAAGATCAGCGGGAAGTTAACTATGGCTACACCTTC
TRBJ2-5 14 TRBD2 TRBV6-1 NA CAGGLAGVFETQYF TGTGCCGGGGGACTAGCGGGAGTTTTTGAGACCCAGTACTTC
TRBJ1-4 14 TRBD1 TRBV15 NA CATSRGDSDEKLFF TGTGCCACCAGCAGAGGGGACAGCGATGAAAAACTGTTTTTT
TRBJ2-1 15 NA TRBV19 NA CASSQKAYSYNEQFF TGTGCCAGTAGCCAGAAAGCGTACTCCTACAATGAGCAGTTCTTC
TRBJ2-5 14 NA TRBV7-6 NA CASSLAWGFETQYF TGTGCCAGCAGCTTAGCGTGGGGTTTTGAGACCCAGTACTTC
TRBJ2-3 13 NA TRBV9 once CASSASSTDTQYF TGTGCCAGCAGCGCGTCGAGCACAGATACGCAGTATTTT
TRBJ2-2 12 NA TRBV11-3 once CASSSHSGELFF TGTGCCAGCAGCTCCCATTCCGGGGAGCTGTTTTTT
TRBJ2-7 15 TRBD2 TRBV13 NA CASSFRGGADYEQYF TGTGCCAGCAGCTTCCGGGGGGGCGCCGACTACGAGCAGTACTTC
TRBJ2-3 12 NA TRBV27 few CASSLLGDTQYF TGTGCCAGCAGTTTATTAGGAGATACGCAGTATTTT
TRBJ2-3 16 NA TRBV27 NA CASSFFGGDITDTQYF TGTGCCAGCAGTTTTTTTGGCGGAGATATCACAGATACGCAGTATTTT
TRBJ2-7 14 NA TRBV19 few CASSALAGPHEQYF TGTGCCAGTAGTGCACTCGCGGGGCCCCACGAGCAGTACTTC
TRBJ2-7 18 TRBD2 TRBV27 NA CASSLSGLAGRVDYEQYF TGTGCCAGCAGTTTATCCGGACTAGCGGGACGGGTGGACTACGAGCAGTACTTC
TRBJ2-7 12 NA TRBV6-1 NA CASRGQSIEQYF TGTGCCAGCAGGGGGCAATCCATCGAGCAGTACTTC
TRBJ2-7 13 NA TRBV9 few CASSGLSAYEQYF TGTGCCAGCAGCGGACTAAGCGCCTACGAGCAGTACTTC
TRBJ2-1 12 NA TRBV6-5 NA CASGGPTNEQFF TGTGCCAGCGGCGGTCCGACGAATGAGCAGTTCTTC
TRBJ1-1 11 NA TRBV29-1 NA CSVHSGTEAFF TGCAGCGTTCACTCCGGGACTGAAGCTTTCTTT
TRBJ1-3 15 NA TRBV6-1 NA CASSEAASSGNTIYF TGTGCCAGCAGTGAAGCGGCAAGTTCTGGAAACACCATATATTTT
TRBJ1-5 19 TRBD1 TRBV28 NA CASSLRQGVKGRGNQPQHF TGTGCCAGCAGTTTAAGGCAGGGGGTAAAAGGAAGGGGGAATCAGCCCCAGCATTTT
TRBJ2-1 15 TRBD2 TRBV27 NA CASGGLAGVIYEQFF TGTGCCAGCGGCGGACTAGCGGGCGTTATTTATGAGCAGTTCTTC
TRBJ1-5 16 TRBD1 TRBV6-6 NA CASSFRTGVYDQPQHF TGTGCCAGCAGTTTCCGGACAGGGGTCTATGATCAGCCCCAGCATTTT
TRBJ2-7 21 NA TRBV14 NA CASSRSQPSTIEGPVPYEQYF TGTGCCAGCAGCCGGTCCCAACCTTCAACCATCGAGGGTCCCGTCCCCTACGAGCAGTACTTC
TRBJ2-5 15 TRBD2 TRBV7-9 NA CASSSRERGQETQYF TGTGCCAGCAGCTCCCGGGAGCGGGGTCAAGAGACCCAGTACTTC
TRBJ1-1 12 TRBD1 TRBV27 NA CASRTGGYEAFF TGTGCCAGCCGAACAGGGGGCTACGAAGCTTTCTTT
TRBJ2-2 14 NA TRBV28 NA CASSLQGSTGELFF TGTGCCAGCAGTTTACAGGGTTCCACCGGGGAGCTGTTTTTT
TRBJ2-7 14 TRBD2 TRBV27 once CASSFQREAYEQYF TGTGCCAGCAGTTTCCAGCGGGAGGCCTACGAGCAGTACTTC